Below, 14 T cell receptor beta chains from the same sample are listed, as sequenced in a study of graft-versus-host responses after intestinal transplantation. The assay was immunoSEQ multiplex PCR, and TCRdb's table has in-frame clones only and misses some. The sample contains roughly 99,000 clones, roughly 87% of which appear only once. These TCRs' antigens remain unknown. The input for sequencing was unstimulated CD4+ T cells sorted from spleen or lymph node cells, taken before transplant. Receptors were obtained from a human donor who was the organ donor for an intestinal transplant.

This chain connects TRBV5-5 to TRBJ1-6, with D uncertain. Germline CDR1 reads SGHKS; CDR2 reads YYEKEE (reference sequence). V was pared by 2 bases and J by 10 bases, with 10 bases between. The CDR3 contains 13 residues. Here the CDR3 reads CASSFNRESPLHF. In DNA form, the CDR3 reads TGTGCCAGCAGCTTTAACCGGGAGTCACCCCTCCACTTT.

The rearrangement joins TRBV14 to TRBJ2-1, with 7 bases aligning to TRBD1. The CDR3 consists of 13 residues. Germline loops: CDR1 SGHDN, CDR2 FVKESK. The trim removed 4 bases at V and 8 bases at J, leaving 5 bases unmatched. CDR3 sequence: CASSRNRGYEQFF. As DNA, the CDR3 is TGTGCCAGCAGCCGGAACAGGGGCTATGAGCAGTTCTTC.

This chain connects TRBV5-1 to TRBJ1-2; the match to TRBD1 covers 12 bases. The trim removed 3 bases at V and 4 bases at J, leaving 10 bases unmatched. CDR1 is SGHRS, CDR2 YFSETQ, per germline. The CDR3 runs to 17 residues. The chain's CDR3 is CASSYPTGTGGGYGYTF. CDR3 nucleotide sequence: TGCGCCAGCAGCTACCCAACCGGGACAGGGGGCGGCTATGGCTACACCTTC.

The chain is built from TRBV7-2 and TRBJ2-2; D gene unclear. Trimming removed 1 base at V and 1 base at J, with 7 bases between. CDR1 SGHTA and CDR2 FQGNSA come from the germline V gene. There are 15 residues in the CDR3. CDR3: CASSLDARNTGELFF. The CDR3 bases are TGTGCCAGCAGCTTAGACGCCAGGAACACCGGGGAGCTGTTTTTT. Variable domain in full (rest from reference TRBV7-2 and TRBJ2-2): GAGVSQSPSNKVTEKGKDVELRCDPISGHTALYWYRQSLGQGLEFLIYFQGNSAPDKSGLPSDRFSAERTGGSVSTLTIQRTQQEDSAVYLCASSLDARNTGELFFGEGSRLTVL.

This clone was seen just once. The rearrangement links TRBV5-1 to TRBJ2-1; D unresolved. Trimming stripped 4 bases from V and 5 bases from J, with 16 bases between. Germline CDR1 is SGHRS and CDR2 is YFSETQ. This CDR3 has 15 residues. Here the CDR3 reads CASSEAAGTDNEQFF. In DNA form, the CDR3 reads TGCGCCAGCAGCGAAGCTGCAGGCACCGACAATGAGCAGTTCTTC.

This clone was counted a single time. This chain connects TRBV11-2 to TRBJ2-1; 11 bases map to TRBD2. The V and J ends lost 5 bases and 4 bases, in that order; junction bases with no gene match: 7. The CDR3 sequence is 16 residues long. Germline CDR1 is SGHAT and CDR2 is FQNNGV. CDR3 region: CASSPRLAGLYNEQFF. CDR3 bases: TGTGCCAGCAGCCCTCGACTAGCGGGGCTTTACAATGAGCAGTTCTTC.

The chain joins TRBV19 to TRBJ1-2; 8 bases match TRBD1. V was clipped by 5 bases and J by 8 bases; unmatched bases: 10. The CDR3 has 14 amino acids. From germline, CDR1 is LNHDA and CDR2 SQIVND (reference sequence). CDR3 bases: TGTGCCAGTAGTTCTACCCGGACAGGGAGGGGCTACACCTTC. Protein product: CASSSTRTGRGYTF.

The V gene is TRBV5-4, the J gene TRBJ2-5, with 13 positions matching TRBD2. V shed 0 bases and J 2 bases; nucleotides not matched to a gene: 4. The CDR3 spans 17 residues. The V gene's germline CDR1 is SGHNT and CDR2 YYREEE (reference sequence). The CDR3 nucleotides read TGTGCCAGCAGCTTGGTTAAACTAGCGGGGGGGCAAGAGACCCAGTACTTC. It encodes CASSLVKLAGGQETQYF.

V and J are TRBV5-5 and TRBJ2-5; 14 bases are shared with TRBD2. TRBJ2-7 explains the end of the DNA better; the J call may be wrong. Germline CDR1 and CDR2: SGHKS and YYEKEE (reference sequence). The CDR3 loop spans 19 amino acids. The DNA of the CDR3 is TGTGCCAGCAGCCGACACGTGACTAGCGGGAGGGCCGGCTCCTACGAGCAGTACTTC. Its protein product is CASSRHVTSGRAGSYEQYF.

The gene calls are TRBV5-7 and TRBJ2-1; 15 nucleotides agree with TRBD2. TRBV5-7 is assigned to the ORF class and has an uncertain function. Trimming removed 2 bases from V and 11 bases from J; junction bases left unmatched: 8. This CDR3 has 16 residues. The CDR3 reads CASSFRTSGGAEKQFF. The CDR3 bases are TGTGCCAGCAGCTTCCGGACTAGCGGGGGGGCAGAAAAGCAGTTCTTC.

This clone was seen a few times. V gene TRBV7-6 combines with J gene TRBJ1-3, with 7 bases identical to TRBD1. This CDR3 is 16 amino acids long. Per germline, CDR1 SGHVS and CDR2 FNYEAQ. Losses at the gene ends were 0 bases for V and 3 bases for J; bases not matched to a gene: 5. CDR3 protein: CASSLAPRGYGNTIYF. DNA for the CDR3: TGTGCCAGCAGCTTAGCCCCCAGGGGGTATGGAAACACCATATATTTT.

This chain links TRBV10-1 with TRBJ1-6; D possibly corresponds to TRBD1 (6 bases). The CDR3 is 17 residues long. Trimming took off 0 bases at V and 8 bases at J, with 17 bases between the two ends. In germline, CDR1 is WNHNN, CDR2 SYGVQD (reference sequence). The CDR3 bases are TGCGCCAGCAGTGAGTCAGCACAGGGAAAGATTGATTCACCCCTCCACTTT. This gives the protein CASSESAQGKIDSPLHF.

The V and J genes are TRBV5-1 and TRBJ2-7; 7 positions agree with TRBD2. V lost 5 bases to trimming and J lost 3 bases; unmatched junction nucleotides: 5. CDR3 size: 13 residues. CDR1 SGHRS and CDR2 YFSETQ come from the germline V gene. The CDR3: CASRKGLYYEQYF. The CDR3, as DNA: TGCGCCAGCAGAAAGGGACTATACTACGAGCAGTACTTC.

The V call is TRBV7-3, the J call TRBJ2-1; 12 bases line up with TRBD2. Germline V lookup: CDR1 SGHTA, CDR2 FQGTGA. Germline trimming cut 3 bases from V and 8 bases from J; bases unmatched to any gene: 8. The CDR3 spans 16 residues. The CDR3 DNA reads TGTGCCAGCAGCTTGAGACTAGCGGGAGTGAGAGATGAGCAGTTCTTC. It translates to CASSLRLAGVRDEQFF.